This T cell receptor (beta chain) was sequenced in a study of blood T cell repertoires in COVID-19. Individuals drawn from approximately 22 US areas were about 18 to 100 years old. Grouping used clinical history reported by participants in a survey and questionnaire. The study counted Cohort 3 donors as recovered given two negative PCRs, clearance, or symptom resolution. TCRdb's copy holds only in-frame clones and misses some; the assay was immunoSEQ multiplex PCR. The profile shows about 370,000 clones, roughly nine tenths of them singletons. This CDR3 has 16 residues. Germline CDR1 is LGHDT and CDR2 is YNNKEL (reference sequence). V shed 5 bases and J 2 bases; nucleotides not matched to a gene: 8.

The rearrangement joins TRBV3-1 (or the pseudogene TRBV3-2) to TRBJ2-1, with 8 bases aligning to TRBD1. The TCR originated in a man younger than 30 who had recovered from COVID-19. Sequencing input: PBMCs or T cells enriched from blood (not recorded which). CDR3 protein: CASSFRQGRAYNEQFF. CDR3 nucleotide sequence: TGTGCCAGCAGCTTTCGACAGGGGCGTGCCTACAATGAGCAGTTCTTC.